Described below is a single TCR beta chain sequence and its context. Its antigen is unknown. CDR1 and CDR2 (germline): KGHSH, LQKENI. This CDR3 is built from 14 residues. Trimming cost V 0 bases and J 6 bases, with 11 bases left between them. These data come from a study of Ad26.COV2.S vaccination and SARS-CoV-2 variants. The protocol was immunoSEQ multiplex PCR, while the TCRdb copy is restricted to in-frame clones and leaves out a portion. The data contain 300,000 to 450,000 clones, just over 90% of them seen just once; the ten biggest clones take up under 5%. Regarding the study as a whole: Vaccinated and placebo-treated recipients had similar non-spike TCR breadth. Possibly, TCR breadth and depth analyses underestimated total T cell responses. Vaccinees displayed broader spike-specific TCR repertoires than placebo recipients.

The chain joins TRBV18 to TRBJ1-2; D not certain. The TCR comes from a human donor who had recovered from COVID-19. Sequencing was performed on peripheral blood, taken after recovery from COVID-19. CDR3 nucleotides: TGTGCCAGCTCACCACCTGTCCGATCTGATGGCTACACCTTC. Amino acids: CASSPPVRSDGYTF.